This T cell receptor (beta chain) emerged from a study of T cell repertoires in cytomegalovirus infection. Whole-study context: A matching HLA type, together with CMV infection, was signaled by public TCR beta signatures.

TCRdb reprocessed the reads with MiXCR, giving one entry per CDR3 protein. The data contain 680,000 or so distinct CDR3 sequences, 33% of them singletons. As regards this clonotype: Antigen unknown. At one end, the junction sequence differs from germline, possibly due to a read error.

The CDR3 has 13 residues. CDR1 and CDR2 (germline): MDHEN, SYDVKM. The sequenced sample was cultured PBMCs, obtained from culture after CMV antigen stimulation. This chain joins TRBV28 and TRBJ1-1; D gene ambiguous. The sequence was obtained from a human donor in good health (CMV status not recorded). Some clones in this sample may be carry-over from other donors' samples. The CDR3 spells CASSLNLNAEAFF. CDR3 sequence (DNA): TGTGCCAGCAGTTTAAATCTGAACGCTGAAGCTTTCTTT.